This T cell receptor (beta chain) was captured in a study of blood T cells in healthy people across ages (dated by TCRdb to the mid-2010s). Study-level background: Template switching captured roughly one uniquely barcoded TCR beta cDNA molecule per two T cells in model experiments. Age-related changes in TCR beta repertoire diversity were measured in the study by deep sequencing normalized with unique cDNA molecular identifiers. Donors were grouped into four age groups: young (average roughly 15 years), middle-aged (about 38), aged (roughly 67) and long-lived (just over 80). To avoid experimental bias, donors of different ages were randomly spread across the sequencing lanes. Two additional independent replicas of 1 million unique cDNA reads from the same blood draw were analyzed for two donors (one aged 18 to 29 and one aged 80 or older).

Systemically healthy Caucasian individuals from Russia, roughly 40 in total and aged about 6 to 100 years, were included as donors. About 9.1 milliliters of peripheral blood were collected from each donor into EDTA-treated Vacutainer tubes. Ficoll-Paque density-gradient centrifugation was used to isolate PBMCs, with at least 7 million per sample. Total RNA, at least 6 micrograms per sample, was extracted from PBMCs with Trizol reagent. The percentages of naive CD45RAhigh/CD27high T cells were determined by flow cytometry on a PBMC aliquot from every donor. What the work shows at the level of the full study, not this receptor alone: Conclusive comparison of naive and antigen-experienced compartments was prevented by the profiling of bulk unsorted PBMCs. Observed TCR beta diversity per million T cells fell roughly linearly with age, and a significant reduction was already apparent by age roughly 40. The percentage of naive T cells measured by flow cytometry correlated strongly with observed TCR beta diversity. Because donor CMV infection status was unknown, age-related changes in expanded clonotypes were potentially confounded. Estimates of total diversity from one million sequenced T cells were regarded as lower bounds and underestimates. Compared with the aged group, the long-lived group had more naive CD4+ T cells, fewer expanded clones and increased TCR diversity, suggesting age selection.

This clonotype was detected a few times. It lacks a known antigen. Per-base qualities were not stored, and no clone one base away is much larger. The CDR3 sequence holds 15 residues, the cysteine and phenylalanine included. Only the CDR3 DNA is retained, 45 bases long and in frame from the first base. The germline V gene (reference sequence) sets CDR1 to DFQATT and CDR2 to SNEGSKA. Trimmed from V: 5 bases; trimmed from J: 6 bases; junction bases lacking a gene match: 11. Libraries were built with 5' RACE. These reads were obtained on an Illumina HiSeq 2500. A second about 6 to 11 cycle PCR used a sample-barcoded 5' primer and a J-beta primer mix. Each TCR beta cDNA molecule received a unique molecular identifier from a template-switch 5' adaptor carrying 12 random nucleotides. Each sample yielded at least 2.5 million CDR3-containing paired-end reads. All of the RNA was converted into first-strand cDNA using the Mint cDNA synthesis kit, with a TRBC-specific oligonucleotide serving as the primer. After uracil-DNA glycosylase treatment, a first 18-cycle PCR used universal primers M1SS and BC2_uni_R on all cDNA. From the authors' description of their analysis: Each sample was normalized by randomly selecting 1 million high-quality reads, each carrying a distinct molecular identifier. Instead of being binned into consensus sequences, reads that shared molecular identifiers were thrown out. MiTCR, set to a Q25 quality threshold and the strictest error-elimination algorithm, was used for CDR3 identification, clonotype clustering and error correction. A nonparametric unseen species model with Euler transformation was used to estimate lower-bound total TCR beta diversity. In-frame beta chains were kept once TCRdb had trimmed the public reads at Q25 with fastp and called clones with MiXCR. Every CDR3 protein is listed once, alongside the most common genes and DNA of its rows. The V and J calls, along with clone size, are taken from TCRdb and not from the paper's own processing. This sample is represented by about 1.6 million distinct CDR3 sequences; approximately 32% of them were singletons. Around 11% of the sample lies in the top ten.

The origin of this receptor is a woman aged 25 to 39 in good health. The rearrangement combines TRBV20-1 with TRBJ2-3, with TRBD1 identical over 10 junction bases. Input material: blood. CDR3 reads: CSASTGTGEGDTQYF. The DNA sequence is given as TGCAGTGCTTCAACCGGGACAGGGGAAGGGGATACGCAGTATTTT.